This T cell receptor beta chain emerged from a study of shared clonotypes between healthy human individuals. Study conclusions and caveats: Around 5.3% of naive CD4 clonotypes were shared across a few donors.

Germline loops: CDR1 LNHDA, CDR2 SQIVND (reference sequence). V gave up 2 bases and J gave up 2 bases, with 7 bases separating them. The CDR3 covers 13 residues. Naive CD4+ cells were CD45RA-selected; the remaining cells were memory. Sorted subsets were amplified in replicate PCRs using approximately 200 ng DNA, tens of thousands of T cell genomes. Produced via immunoSEQ multiplex PCR; TCRdb's table is partial and in-frame only. This table has 1.4 million to 1.5 million clones, roughly 96% appearing once. A few counts support this clone. Its antigen is unidentified. Sequencing was carried out using naive CD4+ T cells sorted from blood. Stated subset: CD45RA+ positively selected. This sequence originates from a man aged 25-45 years in good health. The J gene is TRBJ2-7, the V gene TRBV19; D call uncertain. The CDR3 region has the DNA TGTGCCAGTAGTATAACACCTACCTACGAGCAGTACTTC. It specifies CASSITPTYEQYF.